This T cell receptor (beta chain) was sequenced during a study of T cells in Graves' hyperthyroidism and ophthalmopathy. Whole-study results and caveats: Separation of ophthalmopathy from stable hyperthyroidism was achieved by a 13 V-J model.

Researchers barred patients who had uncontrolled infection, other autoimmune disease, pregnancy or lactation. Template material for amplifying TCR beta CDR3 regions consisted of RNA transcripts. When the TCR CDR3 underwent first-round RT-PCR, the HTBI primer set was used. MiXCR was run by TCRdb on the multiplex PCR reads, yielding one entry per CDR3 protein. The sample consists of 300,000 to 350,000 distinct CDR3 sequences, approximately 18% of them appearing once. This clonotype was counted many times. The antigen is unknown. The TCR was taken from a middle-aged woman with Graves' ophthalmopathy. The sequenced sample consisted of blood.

DNA for the CDR3: TGTGCCATCTCCGACAGGGACTACTCTGGAAACACCATATATTTT. This encodes CAISDRDYSGNTIYF. The chain couples TRBV15 to TRBJ1-3; TRBD1 matches 7 bases. Germline V lookup: CDR1 LNHNV, CDR2 YYDKDF (reference sequence). The CDR3 loop spans 15 amino acids. With V trimmed by 10 bases and J by 0 bases, 9 bases remained unmatched. The full variable domain, completed using reference TRBV15 and TRBJ1-3, is DAMVIQNPRYQVTQFGKPVTLSCSQTLNHNVMYWYQQKSSQAPKLLFHYYDKDFNNEADTPDNFQSRRPNTSFCFLDIRSPGLGDTAMYLCAISDRDYSGNTIYFGEGSWLTVV.